These T cell receptor beta chains were read from a single sample in a study of CD8+ T cells in alopecia areata. The method was immunoSEQ multiplex PCR; TCRdb's version includes in-frame clones alone and lacks a portion of them. Of more than 95,000 clones detected, around 60% appear once; the ten largest clones hold roughly 8.8%. Sequenced material: CD4+ T cells sorted from blood. The receptor source for this set is a human donor in good health. The conserved cysteine and the conserved F or W are not part of the CDR3 here. The listing skips clone size in some rows; elsewhere it reads once, few, many or a size class.

clone_size j_call v_call cdr3_aa
many TRBJ2-7 TRBV7-2 ASSPRRDSYEQY
NA TRBJ2-1 TRBV2 ASRGRGVYNEQF
NA TRBJ1-3 TRBV6-1 ASSSRGFGNTIY
NA TRBJ2-7 TRBV7-9 ASSQQGRGEQY
NA TRBJ2-7 TRBV15 ATSRDSFYEQY
NA TRBJ2-7 TRBV6-6 ASSSGLAGGPGEQY
NA TRBJ2-3 TRBV23-1 ASSQPREPRQGETDTQY
NA TRBJ2-7 TRBV5-1 ASGSGEGNWYEQY
few TRBJ2-5 TRBV29-1 SVDRMGETQY
NA TRBJ1-1 TRBV30 AWSVRGQTEAF
NA TRBJ1-6 TRBV2 ASSERAGGSNSPLH
NA TRBJ1-6 TRBV4-2 ASSRTEDNSPLH
NA TRBJ2-7 TRBV5-6 ASSSLGTEQY
NA TRBJ2-7 TRBV7-9 ASSFSEGYEQY
few TRBJ1-5 TRBV6-5 ASSYEGYQPQH
NA TRBJ2-7 TRBV4-3 ASSLEWLDTYEQY
NA TRBJ2-5 TRBV4-2 ASSQGAGGETQY
NA TRBJ1-6 TRBV6-6 ASMMTGESPLH
NA TRBJ2-2 TRBV29-1 SVTLAGANTGELF
NA TRBJ2-5 TRBV7-9 ASSPLWSGEVKETQY
NA TRBJ1-2 TRBV4-2 ASSQGAVYGYT
NA TRBJ2-2 TRBV7-9 ASSRDGLSTGELF
NA TRBJ1-1 TRBV29-1 SVAGMNTEAS
NA TRBJ2-3 TRBV5-1 ASSFGDRSTDTQY
NA TRBJ1-6 TRBV7-2 ASSLATGTNSPLH
medium-sized TRBJ2-1 TRBV19 ASSGLANSYNEQF
NA TRBJ2-3 TRBV29-1 SVEGSSGGTDTQY